This T cell receptor beta chain derives from a study of T cell responses to AZD1222 COVID-19 vaccine. General study findings and limits: Just 5 to 7 AZD1222 recipients were seropositive at baseline.

Concerning this clone: Its antigen is as yet unknown.

Assay used: immunoSEQ multiplex PCR; TCRdb lists only in-frame clones, some missing. The table includes around 140,000 clones, around nine tenths detected once. Second-dose intervals of approximately 4 or approximately 12 weeks were pooled. The ends were cut back, 8 bases at V and 1 base at J, with 15 bases in the middle. Germline V CDR1 and CDR2: LNHDA, SQIVND (reference sequence). This CDR3 spans 15 amino acids. Material: peripheral blood, obtained 28 days after the second AZD1222 dose. V usage is TRBV19 and J usage is TRBJ1-5; D is ambiguous. This clonotype originated in an adult who received the AZD1222 COVID-19 vaccine. The CDR3 DNA reads TGTGCCAGTCGATCCTGGGGAGAGAGCAATCAGCCCCAGCATTTT. Its protein product is CASRSWGESNQPQHF.